Listed below are T cell receptor beta chains from one sample, sequenced in a study of T cells after yellow fever vaccination. TCRdb recomputed calls from the 5' RACE reads with MiXCR, one row per CDR3 protein. This repertoire shows almost 600,000 distinct CDR3 sequences, roughly 14% found once; its top ten account for roughly an eighth. The sequencing used PBMCs, collected on the day of the yellow fever booster vaccination. The receptors derive from a man aged 25-40 years who received the YFV17D yellow fever vaccine. The CDR3 runs from the conserved cysteine through the conserved F or W. D genes are given only for firm matches. Size tells how often a clone was seen (once, few, many) or the class of an expanded clone, and some rows leave it out.

V gene: TRBV12-3/TRBV12-4
J gene: TRBJ2-5
D gene: TRBD1
clone size: few
CDR3 protein: CASREAGTGMTQYF
CDR3 DNA: TGTGCCAGCAGAGAGGCCGGGACAGGCATGACCCAGTACTTC

V gene: TRBV20-1
J gene: TRBJ2-7
D gene: TRBD2
clone size: few
CDR3 protein: CSAPLLADLGVQYF
CDR3 DNA: TGCAGTGCACCTCTTCTAGCGGACCTGGGGGTGCAGTACTTC

V gene: TRBV5-1
J gene: TRBJ2-3
D gene: TRBD1
clone size: few
CDR3 protein: CASSLFQGAQVTQYF
CDR3 DNA: TGCGCCAGCAGCTTGTTTCAGGGGGCGCAGGTTACGCAGTATTTT

V gene: TRBV15
J gene: TRBJ1-1
D gene: TRBD1
clone size: -
CDR3 protein: CATSRDYQGQGLTTEAFF
CDR3 DNA: TGTGCCACCAGCAGAGATTATCAGGGACAGGGGTTGACCACTGAAGCTTTCTTT

V gene: TRBV19
J gene: TRBJ2-1
D gene: -
clone size: once
CDR3 protein: CASSPRRAQVNEQFF
CDR3 DNA: TGTGCCAGTAGTCCCCGCAGGGCGCAAGTCAATGAGCAGTTCTTC

V gene: TRBV28
J gene: TRBJ2-7
D gene: -
clone size: few
CDR3 protein: CASKAWNYEQYF
CDR3 DNA: TGTGCCAGCAAGGCCTGGAACTACGAGCAGTACTTC

V gene: TRBV20-1
J gene: TRBJ2-2
D gene: TRBD2
clone size: many
CDR3 protein: CSAKGLDTGELFF
CDR3 DNA: TGCAGTGCAAAGGGACTAGACACCGGGGAGCTGTTTTTT

V gene: TRBV28
J gene: TRBJ2-3
D gene: TRBD1
clone size: -
CDR3 protein: CASSFQGAGTDTQYF
CDR3 DNA: TGTGCCAGCAGTTTTCAGGGGGCAGGTACAGATACGCAGTATTTT

V gene: TRBV24-1
J gene: TRBJ2-1
D gene: -
clone size: -
CDR3 protein: CATSTQGGAEEQFF
CDR3 DNA: TGTGCCACCAGTACCCAAGGGGGAGCGGAGGAGCAGTTCTTC

V gene: TRBV4-3
J gene: TRBJ2-2
D gene: -
clone size: -
CDR3 protein: CASSQDSGGSAPGELFF
CDR3 DNA: TGCGCCAGCAGCCAAGATAGTGGGGGGAGCGCGCCCGGGGAGCTGTTTTTT

V gene: TRBV18
J gene: TRBJ2-1
D gene: -
clone size: few
CDR3 protein: CASSPSSRGYNEQFF
CDR3 DNA: TGTGCCAGCTCACCTTCTAGCCGGGGCTACAATGAGCAGTTCTTC

V gene: TRBV10-2
J gene: TRBJ2-1
D gene: TRBD2
clone size: few
CDR3 protein: CASTIGTSVYNEQFF
CDR3 DNA: TGCGCCAGCACAATCGGGACTAGCGTATACAATGAGCAGTTCTTC

V gene: TRBV10-3
J gene: TRBJ2-1
D gene: TRBD2
clone size: few
CDR3 protein: CAISESASGSYNEQFF
CDR3 DNA: TGTGCCATCAGTGAGTCGGCTAGCGGGAGCTACAATGAGCAGTTCTTC

V gene: TRBV20-1
J gene: TRBJ1-4
D gene: -
clone size: -
CDR3 protein: CSATASNEKLFF
CDR3 DNA: TGCAGTGCTACAGCGTCAAATGAAAAACTGTTTTTT